Sequencing of this T cell receptor beta chain was carried out in a study of early T cells in non-severe SARS-CoV-2 infection. Findings of the study overall: Using VDJdb, the matching emphasized anti-spike CD8 responses while missing private and CD4 specificities.

This clonotype showed up many times. Its antigen is not identified. Unique molecular identifiers (one per individual cDNA molecule) were attached. From the 5' RACE reads, TCRdb called clonotypes with MiXCR, one entry per CDR3 protein. Of under 45,000 distinct CDR3 sequences listed, approximately 11% are singletons. Sequenced: whole blood. This TCR was recovered from an adult who was a healthcare worker with PCR-confirmed SARS-CoV-2 infection or an uninfected control (not recorded which).

The CDR3 protein is CASSRTGGYEQYF. CDR3 sequence (DNA): TGTGCCAGCAGCCGGACAGGGGGCTACGAGCAGTACTTC. The chain is built from TRBV7-2 and TRBJ2-7; 10 nucleotides line up with TRBD1. Germline assignment: CDR1 SGHTA and CDR2 FQGNSA. The CDR3 runs 13 residues. V lost 5 bases, J lost 3 bases, and 1 base stayed unmatched.